This is a list of T cell receptor beta chains from one sample in a study of cytomegalovirus exposure and HLA in healthy donors. Assay used: immunoSEQ multiplex PCR; TCRdb lists only in-frame clones, some missing. The sample has 100,000 to 150,000 clones, roughly four fifths seen once. The sample comprised PBMCs. These receptors all come from a woman in her forties or fifties in good health and CMV-seronegative. The CDR3 runs from the conserved cysteine through the conserved F or W. A D gene is named only where the DNA matches it firmly. Size values are once, few and many counts, or a class for expanded clones, and some rows have none.

TRBJ2-7	.	TRBD2	TRBV9	CASSVGTGGMYEQYF	TGTGCCAGCAGCGTGGGTACGGGAGGGATGTACGAGCAGTACTTC
TRBJ2-3	.	TRBD2	TRBV6-1	CASSEGAGAADTQYF	TGTGCCAGCAGTGAAGGGGCGGGAGCCGCAGATACGCAGTATTTT
TRBJ2-5	.	.	TRBV7-2	CASSSLVRETQYF	TGTGCCAGCAGCTCACTAGTTCGGGAGACCCAGTACTTC
TRBJ1-5	.	.	TRBV4-2	CASSQETGHSNQPQHF	TGTGCCAGCAGCCAAGAAACAGGGCATAGCAATCAGCCCCAGCATTTT
TRBJ2-6	.	.	TRBV19	CASSIVGDLGSGANVLTF	TGTGCCAGTAGTATAGTCGGGGATTTGGGCTCTGGGGCCAACGTCCTGACTTTC
TRBJ2-3	.	.	TRBV28	CASSFSGPTDTQYF	TGTGCCAGCAGTTTTAGCGGACCCACAGATACACAGTATTTT
TRBJ2-1	few	.	TRBV19	CASSRVAWYNEQFF	TGTGCCAGTAGCAGGGTCGCGTGGTACAATGAGCAGTTCTTC
TRBJ2-1	.	TRBD1	TRBV7-9	CASRGTGATSYNEQFF	TGTGCCAGCAGGGGGACAGGGGCGACCTCCTACAATGAGCAGTTCTTC
TRBJ1-2	.	.	TRBV13	CASRNTGTLNYGYTF	TGTGCCAGCAGAAATACAGGGACCCTTAACTATGGCTACACCTTC
TRBJ1-1	.	.	TRBV18	CASSHRGRETEAFF	TGTGCCAGCTCGCACCGAGGGAGGGAAACTGAAGCTTTCTTT
TRBJ1-2	few	.	TRBV27	CASSLTGPYGYTF	TGTGCCAGCAGTTTGACAGGTCCCTATGGCTACACCTTC
TRBJ2-2	few	TRBD2	TRBV18	CASSPGGRSTGELFF	TGTGCCAGCTCACCAGGCGGGAGGAGCACCGGGGAGCTGTTTTTT
TRBJ1-5	.	.	TRBV30	CAWSVQRNQPQHF	TGTGCCTGGAGTGTACAACGCAATCAGCCCCAGCATTTT